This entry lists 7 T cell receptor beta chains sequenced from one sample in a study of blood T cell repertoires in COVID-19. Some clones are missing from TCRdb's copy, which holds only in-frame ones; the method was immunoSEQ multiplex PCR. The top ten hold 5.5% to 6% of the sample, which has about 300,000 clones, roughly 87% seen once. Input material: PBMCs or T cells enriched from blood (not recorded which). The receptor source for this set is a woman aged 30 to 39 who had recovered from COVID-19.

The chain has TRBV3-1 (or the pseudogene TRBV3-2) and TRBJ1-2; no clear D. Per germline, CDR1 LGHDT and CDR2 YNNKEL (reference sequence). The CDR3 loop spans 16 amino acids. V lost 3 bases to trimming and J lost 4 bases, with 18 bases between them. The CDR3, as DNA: TGTGCCAGCAGCCAGGTGTCCCGAGCAGGCAGCTATGGCTACACCTTC. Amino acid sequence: CASSQVSRAGSYGYTF.

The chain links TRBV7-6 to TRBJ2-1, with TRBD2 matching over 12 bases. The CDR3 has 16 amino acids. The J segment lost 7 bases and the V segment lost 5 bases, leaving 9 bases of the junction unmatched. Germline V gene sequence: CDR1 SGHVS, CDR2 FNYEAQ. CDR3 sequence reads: CASSHKTSGGGNEQFF. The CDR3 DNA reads TGTGCCAGCAGCCACAAGACTAGCGGGGGTGGGAATGAGCAGTTCTTC.

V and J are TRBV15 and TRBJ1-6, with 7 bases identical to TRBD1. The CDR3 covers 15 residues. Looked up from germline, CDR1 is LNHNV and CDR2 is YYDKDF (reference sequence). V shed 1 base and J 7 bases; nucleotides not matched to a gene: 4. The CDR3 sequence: CATSRATGVNSPLHF. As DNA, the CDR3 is TGTGCCACCAGCAGAGCTACAGGGGTGAATTCACCCCTCCACTTT.

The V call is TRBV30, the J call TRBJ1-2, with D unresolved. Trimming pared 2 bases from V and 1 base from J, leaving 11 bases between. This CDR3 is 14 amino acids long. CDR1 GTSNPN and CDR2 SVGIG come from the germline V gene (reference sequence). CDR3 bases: TGTGCCTGGAGTACCTCCTGGAGTAACTATGGCTACACCTTC. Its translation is CAWSTSWSNYGYTF.

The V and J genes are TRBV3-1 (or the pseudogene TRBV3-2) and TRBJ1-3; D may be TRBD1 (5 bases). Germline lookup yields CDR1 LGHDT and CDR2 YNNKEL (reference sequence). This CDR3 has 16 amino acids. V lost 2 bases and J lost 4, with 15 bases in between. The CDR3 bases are TGTGCCAGCAGCCAACGCTCAGGGCTATCCGGAAACACCATATATTTT. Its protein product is CASSQRSGLSGNTIYF.

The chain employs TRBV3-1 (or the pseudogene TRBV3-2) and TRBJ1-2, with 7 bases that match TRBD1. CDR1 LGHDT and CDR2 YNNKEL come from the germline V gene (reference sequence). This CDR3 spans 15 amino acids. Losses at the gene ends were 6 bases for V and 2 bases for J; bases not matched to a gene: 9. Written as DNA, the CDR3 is TGTGCCAGCAGACTAGAGGGGGCCGGGAACTATGGCTACACCTTC. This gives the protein CASRLEGAGNYGYTF.

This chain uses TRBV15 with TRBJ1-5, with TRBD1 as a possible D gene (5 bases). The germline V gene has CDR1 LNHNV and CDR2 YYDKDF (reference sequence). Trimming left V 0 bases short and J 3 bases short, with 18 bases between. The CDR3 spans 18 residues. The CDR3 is CATSRDPGGTGSNQPQHF. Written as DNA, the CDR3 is TGTGCCACCAGCAGAGATCCGGGGGGTACAGGTTCCAATCAGCCCCAGCATTTT.